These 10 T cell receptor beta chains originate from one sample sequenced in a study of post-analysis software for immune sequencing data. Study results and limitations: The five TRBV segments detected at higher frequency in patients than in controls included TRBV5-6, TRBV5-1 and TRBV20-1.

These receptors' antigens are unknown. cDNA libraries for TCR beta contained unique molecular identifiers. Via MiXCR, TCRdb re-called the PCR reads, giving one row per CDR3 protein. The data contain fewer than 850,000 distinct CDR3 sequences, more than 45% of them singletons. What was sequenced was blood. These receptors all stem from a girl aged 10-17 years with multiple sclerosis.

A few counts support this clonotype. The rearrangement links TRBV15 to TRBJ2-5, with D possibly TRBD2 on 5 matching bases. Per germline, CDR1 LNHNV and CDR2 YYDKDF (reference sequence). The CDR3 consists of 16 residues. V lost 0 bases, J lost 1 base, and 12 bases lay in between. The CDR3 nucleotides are TGTGCCACCAGCAGAGACCTAGCCGTGGGCCAAGAGACCCAGTACTTC. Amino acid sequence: CATSRDLAVGQETQYF.

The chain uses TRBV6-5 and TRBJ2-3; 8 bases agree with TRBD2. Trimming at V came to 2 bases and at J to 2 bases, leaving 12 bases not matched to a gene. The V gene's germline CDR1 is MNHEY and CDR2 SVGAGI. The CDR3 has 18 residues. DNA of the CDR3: TGTGCCAGCAGTTACACCCTCTTCGCGGGAGGAAACACAGATACGCAGTATTTT. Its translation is CASSYTLFAGGNTDTQYF.

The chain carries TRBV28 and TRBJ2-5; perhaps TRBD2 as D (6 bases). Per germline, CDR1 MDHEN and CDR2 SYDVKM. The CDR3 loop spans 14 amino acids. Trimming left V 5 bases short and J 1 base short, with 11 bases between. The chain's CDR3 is CASSRPGLQETQYF. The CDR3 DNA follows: TGTGCCAGCAGTCGACCGGGACTCCAAGAGACCCAGTACTTC.

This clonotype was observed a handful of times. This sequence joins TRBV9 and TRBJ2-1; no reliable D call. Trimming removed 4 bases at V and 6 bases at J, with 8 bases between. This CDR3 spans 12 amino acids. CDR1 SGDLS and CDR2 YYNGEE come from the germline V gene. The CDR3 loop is CASSPRSNEQFF. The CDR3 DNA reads TGTGCCAGCAGCCCGAGGAGCAATGAGCAGTTCTTC.

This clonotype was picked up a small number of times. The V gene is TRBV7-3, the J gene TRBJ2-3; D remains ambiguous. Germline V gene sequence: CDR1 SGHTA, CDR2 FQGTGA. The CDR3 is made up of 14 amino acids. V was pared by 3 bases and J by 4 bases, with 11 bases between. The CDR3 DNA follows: TGTGCCAGCAGCTTCGGGCTAGGTGCAGATACGCAGTATTTT. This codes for CASSFGLGADTQYF.

The CDR3 loop is CSAPLAGPAETQYF. The CDR3 coding sequence is TGCAGTGCTCCACTAGCGGGGCCTGCGGAGACCCAGTACTTC. This sequence joins TRBV20-1 and TRBJ2-5; 10 bases align to TRBD2. The CDR3 has 14 residues. Trimming removed 5 bases from V and 5 bases from J; junction bases left unmatched: 8. The germline V gene encodes CDR1 DFQATT and CDR2 SNEGSKA (reference sequence).

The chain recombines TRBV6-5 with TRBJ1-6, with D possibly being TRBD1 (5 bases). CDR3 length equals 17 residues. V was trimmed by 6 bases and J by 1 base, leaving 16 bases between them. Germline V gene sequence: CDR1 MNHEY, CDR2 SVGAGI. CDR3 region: CASRITGRGSYNSPLHF. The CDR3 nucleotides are TGTGCCAGCAGAATTACAGGTCGGGGTTCCTATAATTCACCCCTCCACTTT.

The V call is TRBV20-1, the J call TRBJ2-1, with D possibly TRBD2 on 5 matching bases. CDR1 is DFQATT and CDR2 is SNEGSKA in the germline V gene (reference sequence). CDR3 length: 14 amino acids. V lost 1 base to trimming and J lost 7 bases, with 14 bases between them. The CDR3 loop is CSARVAPTGNEQFF. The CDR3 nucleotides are TGCAGTGCTAGAGTAGCGCCCACGGGGAATGAGCAGTTCTTC.

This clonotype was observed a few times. CDR3 bases: TGTGCCAGCAGCTTGGATCCCAGGGGAGGGAACTATGGCTACACCTTC. This codes for CASSLDPRGGNYGYTF. This chain uses TRBV5-5 with TRBJ1-2; possibly TRBD1 for D (6 bases). Trimming left V 0 bases short and J 2 bases short, with 14 bases between. The CDR3 is 16 amino acids. Germline CDR1 SGHKS, CDR2 YYEKEE (reference sequence).

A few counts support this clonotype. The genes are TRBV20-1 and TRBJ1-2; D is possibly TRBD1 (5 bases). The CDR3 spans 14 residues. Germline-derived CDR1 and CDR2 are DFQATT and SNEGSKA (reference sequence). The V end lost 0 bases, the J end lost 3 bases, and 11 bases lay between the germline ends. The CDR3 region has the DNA TGCAGTGCTAGAGATCTGGGGGTCGACTATGGCTACACCTTC. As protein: CSARDLGVDYGYTF.